This TCR beta chain was sequenced in a study of blood T cell repertoires in COVID-19. The CDR3 is 19 residues long. Germline V gene sequence: CDR1 SNHLY, CDR2 FYNNEI. V lost 4 bases and J 7 bases, leaving 29 bases between the germline ends. This clone was found a few times. TCRdb's table, derived via immunoSEQ multiplex PCR, lists solely in-frame clones and lacks some. This sample carries about 160,000 clones, 79% of them seen once, and the ten largest clones take 7% to 10%. The chain links TRBV2 to TRBJ1-5; D may be TRBD1 (6 bases). Sequenced material: peripheral blood. This sequence was found in a woman aged 55-70 years with COVID-19, enrolled during active disease. The CDR3 region has the DNA TGTGCCAGCAGTGCCGCGAGGGGACGTACAGGGAGGGGAGGACAGCCCCAGCATTTT. This gives the protein CASSAARGRTGRGGQPQHF.